At least ten counts were recorded for the clone carrying this T cell receptor beta chain. The antigen is not known. Trimming at V came to 0 bases and at J to 7 bases, leaving 7 bases not matched to a gene. The CDR3 is 15 residues long. Germline CDR1 reads MNHEY; CDR2 reads SVGAGI. The sample belongs to a study of T-cell memory formation after mild COVID-19. In the study overall: Largely, the TCR clusters proved donor specific. Notes on the study in general: Contracting CD8+ clones were enriched in EMRA, CD4+ mainly in CM and EM. Clones that contracted from day 15 to 85 had balanced CD4/CD8; later expanders were CD4+ biased.

TCRdb re-called the 5' RACE reads through MiXCR, storing one row per CDR3 protein. This table holds about 27,000 distinct CDR3 sequences, just under 7.5% found once. The origin of this receptor is an adult woman who had mild COVID-19 (a few samples of this study predate the infection). Cell type and time point are not known. The chain links TRBV6-5 to TRBJ2-7; 9 nucleotides align to TRBD2. The sequenced material came from PBMCs or a T cell subset sorted from them (not recorded which). CDR3 loop: CASSYSAGGGGEQYF. The CDR3, as DNA: TGTGCCAGCAGTTACTCGGCGGGAGGGGGCGGGGAGCAGTACTTC.